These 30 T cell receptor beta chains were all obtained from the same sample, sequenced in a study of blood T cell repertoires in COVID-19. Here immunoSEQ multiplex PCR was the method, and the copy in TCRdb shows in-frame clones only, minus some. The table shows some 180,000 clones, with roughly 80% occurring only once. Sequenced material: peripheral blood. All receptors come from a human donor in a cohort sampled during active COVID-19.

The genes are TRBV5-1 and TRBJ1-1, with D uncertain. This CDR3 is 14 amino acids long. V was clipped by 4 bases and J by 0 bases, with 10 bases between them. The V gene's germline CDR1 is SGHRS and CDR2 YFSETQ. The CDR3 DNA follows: TGCGCCAGCAGCGTGGATGGCATGAACACTGAAGCTTTCTTT. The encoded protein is CASSVDGMNTEAFF.

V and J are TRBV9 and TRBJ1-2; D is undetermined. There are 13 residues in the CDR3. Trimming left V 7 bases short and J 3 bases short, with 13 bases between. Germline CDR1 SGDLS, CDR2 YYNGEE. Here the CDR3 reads CASRSGRDYGYTF. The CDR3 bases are TGTGCCAGCCGTAGTGGGAGGGACTATGGCTACACCTTC.

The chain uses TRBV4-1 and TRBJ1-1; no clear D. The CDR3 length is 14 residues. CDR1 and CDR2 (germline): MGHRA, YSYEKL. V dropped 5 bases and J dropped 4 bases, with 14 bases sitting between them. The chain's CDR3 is CASSDRYSGTEAFF. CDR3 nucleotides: TGCGCCAGCAGCGATCGGTACAGTGGCACTGAAGCTTTCTTT.

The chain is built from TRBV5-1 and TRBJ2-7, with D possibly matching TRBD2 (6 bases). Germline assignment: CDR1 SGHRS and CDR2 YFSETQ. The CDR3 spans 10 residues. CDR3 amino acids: CGGSGCEQYF. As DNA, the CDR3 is TGCGGGGGAAGCGGGTGCGAGCAGTACTTC.

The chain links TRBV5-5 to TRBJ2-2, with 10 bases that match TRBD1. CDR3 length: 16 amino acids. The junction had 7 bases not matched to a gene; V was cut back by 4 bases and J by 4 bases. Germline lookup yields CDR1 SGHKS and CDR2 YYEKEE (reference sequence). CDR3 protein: CASSQTGGQGTGELFF. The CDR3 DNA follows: TGTGCCAGCAGCCAGACAGGGGGCCAAGGCACCGGGGAGCTGTTTTTT.

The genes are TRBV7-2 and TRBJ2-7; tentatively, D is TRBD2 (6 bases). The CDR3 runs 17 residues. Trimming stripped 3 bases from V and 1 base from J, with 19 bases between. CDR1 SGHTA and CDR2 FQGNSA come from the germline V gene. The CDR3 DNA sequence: TGTGCCAGCAGCTTCCCCCAACTAGCAGCTTGGTCCTACGAGCAGTACTTC. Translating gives CASSFPQLAAWSYEQYF.

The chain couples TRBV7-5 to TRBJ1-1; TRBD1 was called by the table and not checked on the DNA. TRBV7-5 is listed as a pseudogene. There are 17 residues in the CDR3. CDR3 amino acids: CARSFEQGQGIDTEAFF. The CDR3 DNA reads TGTGCCAGAAGCTTCGAGCAGGGACAGGGGATAGACACTGAAGCTTTCTTT.

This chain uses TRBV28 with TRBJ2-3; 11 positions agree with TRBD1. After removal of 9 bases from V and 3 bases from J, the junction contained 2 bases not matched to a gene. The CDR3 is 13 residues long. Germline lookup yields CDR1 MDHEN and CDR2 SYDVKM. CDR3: CASGDRGTDTQYF. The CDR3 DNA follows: TGTGCCAGTGGGGACAGGGGGACAGATACGCAGTATTTT. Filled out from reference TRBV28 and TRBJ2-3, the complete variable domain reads DVKVTQSSRYLVKRTGEKVFLECVQDMDHENMFWYRQDPGLGLRLIYFSYDVKMKEKGDIPEGYSVSREKKERFSLILESASTNQTSMYLCASGDRGTDTQYFGPGTRLTVL.

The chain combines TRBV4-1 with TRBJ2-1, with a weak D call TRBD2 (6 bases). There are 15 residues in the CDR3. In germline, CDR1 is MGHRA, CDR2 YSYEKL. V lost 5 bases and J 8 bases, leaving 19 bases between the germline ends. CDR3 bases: TGCGCCAGCAGCTATCCCGCTCAGGGAGGCGATGAGCAGTTCTTC. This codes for CASSYPAQGGDEQFF.

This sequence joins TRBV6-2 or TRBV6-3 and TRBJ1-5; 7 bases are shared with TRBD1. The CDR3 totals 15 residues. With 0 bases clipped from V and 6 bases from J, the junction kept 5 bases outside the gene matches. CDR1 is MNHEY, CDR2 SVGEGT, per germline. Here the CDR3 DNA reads TGTGCCAGCAGTTACTCACAGGGGTTAGTTCAGCCCCAGCATTTT. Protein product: CASSYSQGLVQPQHF.

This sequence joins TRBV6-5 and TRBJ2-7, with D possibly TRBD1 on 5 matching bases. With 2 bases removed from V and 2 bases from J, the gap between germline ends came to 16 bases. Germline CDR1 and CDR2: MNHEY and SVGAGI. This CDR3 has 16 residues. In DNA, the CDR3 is TGTGCCAGCAGTTACCTCGTGGGGCAGGCGACCTACGAGCAGTACTTC. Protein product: CASSYLVGQATYEQYF.

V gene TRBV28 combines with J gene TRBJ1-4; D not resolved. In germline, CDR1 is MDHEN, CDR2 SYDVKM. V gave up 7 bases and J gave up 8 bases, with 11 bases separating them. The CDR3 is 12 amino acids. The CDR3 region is CASTLGGEKLFF. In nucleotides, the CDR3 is TGTGCCAGCACCCTGGGCGGGGAAAAACTGTTTTTT.

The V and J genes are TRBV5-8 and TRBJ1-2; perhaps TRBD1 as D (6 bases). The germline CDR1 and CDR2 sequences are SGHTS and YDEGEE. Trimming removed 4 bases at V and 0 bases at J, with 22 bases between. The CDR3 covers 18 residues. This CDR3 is CASSGRRTVEQPNYGYTF. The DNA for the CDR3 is TGTGCCAGCAGCGGCAGACGGACAGTCGAACAACCTAACTATGGCTACACCTTC.

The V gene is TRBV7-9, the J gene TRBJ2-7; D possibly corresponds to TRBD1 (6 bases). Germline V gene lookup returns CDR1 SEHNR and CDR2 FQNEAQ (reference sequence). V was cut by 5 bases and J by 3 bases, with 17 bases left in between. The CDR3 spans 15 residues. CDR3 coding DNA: TGTGCCAGCAGCCAGGACAGTGCAAACATCTACGAGCAGTACTTC. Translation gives CASSQDSANIYEQYF.

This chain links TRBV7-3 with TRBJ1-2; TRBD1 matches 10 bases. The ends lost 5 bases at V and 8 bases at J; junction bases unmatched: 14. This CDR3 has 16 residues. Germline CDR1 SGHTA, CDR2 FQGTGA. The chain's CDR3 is CASSPTGGSSPGGYTF. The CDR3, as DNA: TGTGCCAGCAGCCCGACAGGGGGCAGTAGCCCCGGGGGCTACACCTTC.

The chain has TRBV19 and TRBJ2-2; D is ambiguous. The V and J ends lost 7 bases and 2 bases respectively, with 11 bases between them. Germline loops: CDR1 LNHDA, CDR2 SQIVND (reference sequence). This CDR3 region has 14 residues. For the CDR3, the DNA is TGTGCCAGTACAGGCAGCACAAACACCGGGGAGCTGTTTTTT. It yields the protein CASTGSTNTGELFF. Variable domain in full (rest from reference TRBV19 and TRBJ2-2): DGGITQSPKYLFRKEGQNVTLSCEQNLNHDAMYWYRQDPGQGLRLIYYSQIVNDFQKGDIAEGYSVSREKKESFPLTVTSAQKNPTAFYLCASTGSTNTGELFFGEGSRLTVL.

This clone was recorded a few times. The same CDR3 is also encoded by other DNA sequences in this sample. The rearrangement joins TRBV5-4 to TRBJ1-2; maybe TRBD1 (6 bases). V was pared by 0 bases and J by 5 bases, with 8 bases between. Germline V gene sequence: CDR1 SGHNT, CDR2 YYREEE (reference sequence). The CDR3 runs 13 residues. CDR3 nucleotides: TGTGCCAGCAGCTTGGTACAGGGTTATGGCTACACCTTC. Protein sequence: CASSLVQGYGYTF.

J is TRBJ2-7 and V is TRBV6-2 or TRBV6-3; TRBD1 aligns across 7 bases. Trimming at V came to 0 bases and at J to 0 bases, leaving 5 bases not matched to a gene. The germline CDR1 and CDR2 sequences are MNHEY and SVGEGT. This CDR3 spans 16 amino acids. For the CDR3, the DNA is TGTGCCAGCAGTTACTCCTGGACAGGTCTCTCCTACGAGCAGTACTTC. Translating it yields CASSYSWTGLSYEQYF.

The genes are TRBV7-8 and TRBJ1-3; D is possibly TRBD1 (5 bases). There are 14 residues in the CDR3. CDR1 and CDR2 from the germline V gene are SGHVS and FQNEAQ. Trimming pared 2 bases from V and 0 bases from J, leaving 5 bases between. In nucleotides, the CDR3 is TGTGCCAGCAGCTTACAGGGCTCTGGAAACACCATATATTTT. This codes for CASSLQGSGNTIYF.

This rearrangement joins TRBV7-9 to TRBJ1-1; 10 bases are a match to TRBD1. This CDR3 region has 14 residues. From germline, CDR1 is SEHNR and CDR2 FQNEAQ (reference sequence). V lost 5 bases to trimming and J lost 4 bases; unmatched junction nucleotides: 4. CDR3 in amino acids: CASSPWTGGTEAFF. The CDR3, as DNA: TGTGCCAGCAGCCCCTGGACAGGGGGCACTGAAGCTTTCTTT. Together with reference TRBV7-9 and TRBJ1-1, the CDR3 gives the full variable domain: DTGVSQNPRHKITKRGQNVTFRCDPISEHNRLYWYRQTLGQGPEFLTYFQNEAQLEKSRLLSDRFSAERPKGSFSTLEIQRTEQGDSAMYLCASSPWTGGTEAFFGQGTRLTVV.

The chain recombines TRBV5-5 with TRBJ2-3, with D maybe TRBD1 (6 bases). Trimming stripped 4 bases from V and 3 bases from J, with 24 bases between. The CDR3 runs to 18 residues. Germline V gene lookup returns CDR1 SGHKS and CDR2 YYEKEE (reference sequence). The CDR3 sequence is CASSPHPPTAGVTDTQYF. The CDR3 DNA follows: TGTGCCAGCAGCCCCCACCCACCGACCGCAGGGGTGACAGATACGCAGTATTTT.

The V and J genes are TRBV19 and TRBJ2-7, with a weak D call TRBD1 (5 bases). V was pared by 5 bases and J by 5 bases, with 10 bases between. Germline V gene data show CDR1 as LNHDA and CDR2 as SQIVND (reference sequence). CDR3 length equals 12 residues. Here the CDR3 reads CASSQLGDEQYF. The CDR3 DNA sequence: TGTGCCAGTAGTCAGTTAGGGGACGAGCAGTACTTC.

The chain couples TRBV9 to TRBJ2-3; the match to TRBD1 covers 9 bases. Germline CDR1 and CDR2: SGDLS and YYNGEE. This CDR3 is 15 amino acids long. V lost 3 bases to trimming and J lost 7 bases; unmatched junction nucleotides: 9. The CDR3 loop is CASSAIGTGIYTQYF. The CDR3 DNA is TGTGCCAGCAGCGCAATTGGGACAGGGATATATACGCAGTATTTT. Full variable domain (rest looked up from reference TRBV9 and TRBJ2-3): DSGVTQTPKHLITATGQRVTLRCSPRSGDLSVYWYQQSLDQGLQFLIQYYNGEERAKGNILERFSAQQFPDLHSELNLSSLELGDSALYFCASSAIGTGIYTQYFGPGTRLTVL.

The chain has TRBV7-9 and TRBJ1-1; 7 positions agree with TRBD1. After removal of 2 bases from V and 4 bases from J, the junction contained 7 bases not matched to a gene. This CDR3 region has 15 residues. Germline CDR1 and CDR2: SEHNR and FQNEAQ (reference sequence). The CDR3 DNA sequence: TGTGCCAGCAGCTTACGGCAGGGGGGCGTCACTGAAGCTTTCTTT. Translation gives CASSLRQGGVTEAFF.

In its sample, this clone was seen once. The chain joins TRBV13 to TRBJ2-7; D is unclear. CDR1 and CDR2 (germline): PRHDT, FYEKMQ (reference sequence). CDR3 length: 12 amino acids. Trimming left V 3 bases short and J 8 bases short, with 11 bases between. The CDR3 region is CASSFTRHQQYF. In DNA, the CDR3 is TGTGCCAGCAGCTTCACCCGACATCAGCAGTACTTC.

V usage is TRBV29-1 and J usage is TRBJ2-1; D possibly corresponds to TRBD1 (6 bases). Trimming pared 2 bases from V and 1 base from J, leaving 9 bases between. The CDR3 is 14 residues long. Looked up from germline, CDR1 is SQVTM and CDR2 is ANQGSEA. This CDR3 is CSVESRGSYNEQFF. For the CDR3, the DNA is TGCAGCGTTGAATCCAGGGGTTCCTACAATGAGCAGTTCTTC.

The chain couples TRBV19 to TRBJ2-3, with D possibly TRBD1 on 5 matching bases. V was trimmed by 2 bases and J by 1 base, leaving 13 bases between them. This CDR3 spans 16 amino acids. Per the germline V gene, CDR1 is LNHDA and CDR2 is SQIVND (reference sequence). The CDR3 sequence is CASSIPEDKGTDTQYF. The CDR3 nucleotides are TGTGCCAGTAGTATACCAGAGGACAAAGGCACAGATACGCAGTATTTT.

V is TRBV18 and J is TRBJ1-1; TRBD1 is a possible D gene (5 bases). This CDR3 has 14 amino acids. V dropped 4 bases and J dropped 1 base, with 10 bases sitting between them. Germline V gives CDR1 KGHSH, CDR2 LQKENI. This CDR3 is CASSQTVKNTEAFF. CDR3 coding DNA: TGTGCCAGCTCACAGACAGTCAAGAACACTGAAGCTTTCTTT.

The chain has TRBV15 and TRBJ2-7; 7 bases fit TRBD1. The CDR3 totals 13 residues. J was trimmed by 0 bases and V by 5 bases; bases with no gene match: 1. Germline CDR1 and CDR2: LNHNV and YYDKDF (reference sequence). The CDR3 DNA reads TGTGCCACCAGCGGGACAGCCTCCTACGAGCAGTACTTC. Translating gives CATSGTASYEQYF.

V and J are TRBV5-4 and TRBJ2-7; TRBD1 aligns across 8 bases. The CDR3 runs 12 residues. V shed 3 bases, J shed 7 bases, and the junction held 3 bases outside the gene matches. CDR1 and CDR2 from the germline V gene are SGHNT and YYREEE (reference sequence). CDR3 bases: TGTGCCAGCAGCTCCAGGGGGCGGGAGCAGTACTTC. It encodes CASSSRGREQYF. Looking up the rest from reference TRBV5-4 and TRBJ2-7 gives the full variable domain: ETGVTQSPTHLIKTRGQQVTLRCSSQSGHNTVSWYQQALGQGPQFIFQYYREEENGRGNFPPRFSGLQFPNYSSELNVNALELDDSALYLCASSSRGREQYFGPGTRLTVT.